This TCR beta chain was identified in a study of a mutant IDH1 vaccine in newly diagnosed glioma. The time point is: week 47, end of study. Topical imiquimod was applied with each vaccine dose, which held 300 ug of mutant IDH1 20-mer peptide. Eight vaccine doses were administered to patients at weeks 1, 3, 5, 7, 11, 15, 19 and 23. V dropped 8 bases and J dropped 0 bases, with 10 bases sitting between them. CDR3 size: 13 residues. Germline V gives CDR1 SGHTA, CDR2 FQGTGA. Measured with immunoSEQ multiplex PCR; TCRdb has only the in-frame clones, and not every one. The data show some 31,000 clones, with roughly 80% seen just once and around 30% held by the top ten. Study-wide findings and caveats: Patients mounted vaccine-induced immune responses in about 93% of cases.

On this clone: Its antigen is not known.

The specimen was PBMCs, collected from a glioma patient whose treatment included an IDH1 peptide vaccine. The clonotype comes from a man aged 25-45 years with glioma. The chain uses TRBV7-3 and TRBJ1-1; D is unresolved. The CDR3 protein is CASSREVNTEAFF. CDR3 in DNA: TGTGCCAGCTCCCGTGAGGTGAACACTGAAGCTTTCTTT.